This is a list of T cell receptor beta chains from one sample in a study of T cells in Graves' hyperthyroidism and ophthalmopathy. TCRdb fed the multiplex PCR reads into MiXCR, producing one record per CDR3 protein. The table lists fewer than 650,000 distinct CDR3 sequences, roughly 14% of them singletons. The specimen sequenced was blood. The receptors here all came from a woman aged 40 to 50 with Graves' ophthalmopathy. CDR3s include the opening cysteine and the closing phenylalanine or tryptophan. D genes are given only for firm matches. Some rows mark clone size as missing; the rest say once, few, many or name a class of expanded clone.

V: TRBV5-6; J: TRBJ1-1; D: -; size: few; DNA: TGTGCCAGCAGCCTTTACGGGGGGGAGAACACTGAAGCTTTCTTT; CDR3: CASSLYGGENTEAFF
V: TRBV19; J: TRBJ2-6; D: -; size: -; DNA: TGTGCCAGTAGTAGAGCAACCGGGGCCAACGTCCTGACTTTC; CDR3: CASSRATGANVLTF
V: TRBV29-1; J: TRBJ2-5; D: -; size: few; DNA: TGCAGCGAACGACGGGGCCAAGAGACCCAGTACTTC; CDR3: CSERRGQETQYF
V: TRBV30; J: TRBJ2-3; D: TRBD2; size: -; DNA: TGTGCCTGGAGGCGGGAGGGCACAGATACGCAGTATTTT; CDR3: CAWRREGTDTQYF
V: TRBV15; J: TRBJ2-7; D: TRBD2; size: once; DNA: TGTGCCACCAGCAGAGATCCTCCCGGACTAGCGGGAGGGCCCAACGAGCAGTACTTC; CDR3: CATSRDPPGLAGGPNEQYF
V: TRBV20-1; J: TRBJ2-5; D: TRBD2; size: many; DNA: TGCAGTGCTAGAGATGGACTAGCCTCCTCGGAGACCCAGTACTTC; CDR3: CSARDGLASSETQYF
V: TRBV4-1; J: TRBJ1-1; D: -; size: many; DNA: TGCGCCAGCAGCCAAGAGGCCAGGGCGAGCACTGAAGCTTTCTTT; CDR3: CASSQEARASTEAFF
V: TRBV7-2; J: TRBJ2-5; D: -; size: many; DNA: TGTGCCAGCAGCTTAGGAGGGTCTCGGTACGAGACCCAGTACTTC; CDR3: CASSLGGSRYETQYF
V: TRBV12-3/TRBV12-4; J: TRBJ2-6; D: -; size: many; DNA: TGTGCCAGCAGTCGAGAGACAGCTGGGGCCAACGTCCTGACTTTC; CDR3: CASSRETAGANVLTF
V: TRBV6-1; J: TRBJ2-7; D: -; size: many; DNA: TGTGCCAGCAGGCGATCCGGGACACACTACGAGCAGTACTTC; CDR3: CASRRSGTHYEQYF
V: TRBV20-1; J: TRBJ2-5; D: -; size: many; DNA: TGCAGTGCTAGAACCACGGGACTTCAAGAGACCCAGTACTTC; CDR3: CSARTTGLQETQYF
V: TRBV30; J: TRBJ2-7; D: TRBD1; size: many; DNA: TGTGCCTGGGGACAGGGGGGAGACGAGCAGTACTTC; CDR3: CAWGQGGDEQYF
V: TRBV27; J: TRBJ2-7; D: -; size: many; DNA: TGTGCCAGCACCCGTCACGAGGGTTCCTACGAGCAGTACTTC; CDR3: CASTRHEGSYEQYF
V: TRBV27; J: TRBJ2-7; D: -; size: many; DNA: TGTGCCACCAAATCCCGGGTCGTCAGCGAGCAGTACTTC; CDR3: CATKSRVVSEQYF
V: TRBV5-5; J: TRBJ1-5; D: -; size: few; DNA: TGTGCCAGCAGCTTTATTACAGGCCTCAATCAGCCCCAGCATTTT; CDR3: CASSFITGLNQPQHF
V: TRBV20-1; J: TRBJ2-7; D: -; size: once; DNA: TGCAGTGCTAGAGACTCAGGGGATTCCGGCTACGAGCAGTGCTTC; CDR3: CSARDSGDSGYEQCF
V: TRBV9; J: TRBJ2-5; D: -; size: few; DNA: TGTGCCAGCAGCGATGAATATAGCGGCCTCGGGCGGGAGACCCAGTACTTC; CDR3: CASSDEYSGLGRETQYF
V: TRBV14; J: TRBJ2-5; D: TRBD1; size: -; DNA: TGTGCCAGCAGCCCGACAGGGTGGATGGCAGAGACCCAGTACTTC; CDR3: CASSPTGWMAETQYF
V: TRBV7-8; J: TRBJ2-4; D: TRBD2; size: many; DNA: TGTGCCAGCAGCTTAGGCGGAGGGGCCAGCGGGAGGATTGGCAAAAACATTCAGTACTTC; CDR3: CASSLGGGASGRIGKNIQYF
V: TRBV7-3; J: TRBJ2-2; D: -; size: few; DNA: TGTGCCAGCAGCCCCGGAGTTGGCGGGGAGCTGTTTTTT; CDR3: CASSPGVGGELFF